This T cell receptor beta chain was retrieved from a study of blood T cells in healthy people across ages. Details on this clonotype: The junction departs from germline at one end; a sequencing error may be responsible.

This CDR3 has 21 amino acids. Looked up from germline, CDR1 is SGHTA and CDR2 is FQGNSA. Primed by a sample-barcoded 5' primer and a J-beta primer mix, a second PCR proceeded for roughly 6 to 12 cycles. TCRdb re-called the 5' RACE reads with MiXCR, one entry per CDR3 protein. The sample carries over 1.5 million distinct CDR3 sequences, approximately 50% recorded once. The source material was blood. The origin of this receptor is a woman between 35 and 50 years old in good health. V is TRBV7-2 and J is TRBJ2-6, with TRBD1 identical over 8 bases. The CDR3 DNA is TGTGTCAGCAGCCCACGCCTTGGACAGGGCAGCTCTCTCTCTGGGGCCAACGTCCTGACTTTC. Amino acids: CVSSPRLGQGSSLSGANVLTF.